The 16 T cell receptor beta chains presented below share a single source sample, sequenced in a study of early stage breast cancer tumors. The table came from immunoSEQ multiplex PCR; TCRdb's copy has only in-frame clones and leaves some out. This table holds several thousand clones, about 56% found once. The sample comprised breast tumor tissue. These receptors all come from a person aged 45-65 years with breast cancer.

The chain links TRBV27 to TRBJ2-2; no clear D gene. The CDR3 sequence is 12 residues long. Per the germline V gene, CDR1 is MNHEY and CDR2 is SMNVEV (reference sequence). Trimming shortened V by 6 bases and J by 6 bases, and 8 bases separated the two germline ends. CDR3 DNA sequence: TGTGCCAGCAGGGAAGGTGCCGGGGAGCTGTTTTTT. Its protein product is CASREGAGELFF.

This clone turned up a few times. The chain employs TRBV10-2 and TRBJ2-2; D could derive from TRBD1 or TRBD2 (5 bases each). Germline V gene sequence: CDR1 WSHSY, CDR2 SAAADI. V lost 6 bases and J 0 bases, leaving 8 bases between the germline ends. CDR3 length: 14 residues. The DNA for the CDR3 is TGCGCCAGCAGGGGACGGGCGAACACCGGGGAGCTGTTTTTT. This gives the protein CASRGRANTGELFF.

The V call is TRBV27, the J call TRBJ1-1; TRBD1 matches 12 bases. Trimming took 6 bases from V and 6 from J; bases not matched to a gene: 5. Germline CDR1 is MNHEY and CDR2 is SMNVEV (reference sequence). The length of the CDR3 is 14 residues. The CDR3 nucleotides read TGTGCCAGCAGCGGGACAGGGGGCTGGGCTGAAGCTTTCTTT. Translating gives CASSGTGGWAEAFF.

The V and J genes are TRBV18 and TRBJ2-1; no reliable D call. CDR3 length: 11 residues. Germline loops: CDR1 KGHSH, CDR2 LQKENI. V shed 2 bases and J shed 7 bases, with 3 bases lying between them. The CDR3 protein is CASSPENEQFF. CDR3 nucleotide sequence: TGTGCCAGCTCACCAGAGAATGAGCAGTTCTTC.

V gene TRBV2 combines with J gene TRBJ1-2, with TRBD1 matching 9 bases. This CDR3 spans 13 amino acids. Germline CDR1 and CDR2: SNHLY and FYNNEI. Trimming took 7 bases from V and 3 from J; bases not matched to a gene: 3. CDR3 sequence (DNA): TGTGCCAGCACTAGGACAGGGGACTATGGCTACACCTTC. Its translation is CASTRTGDYGYTF.

This chain uses TRBV6-6 with TRBJ1-2; possibly TRBD1 for D (5 bases). The germline CDR1 and CDR2 sequences are MNHNY and SVGAGI (reference sequence). The ends were cut back, 6 bases at V and 5 bases at J, with 19 bases in the middle. This CDR3 is 15 amino acids long. The CDR3 protein is CASRPEGPNFYGYTF. CDR3 sequence (DNA): TGTGCCAGCAGGCCCGAGGGGCCCAACTTTTATGGCTACACCTTC.

This chain joins TRBV6-5 and TRBJ1-2; D gene uncertain. This CDR3 comprises 16 residues. Trimming shortened V by 4 bases and J by 7 bases, and 22 bases separated the two germline ends. CDR1 and CDR2 (germline): MNHEY, SVGAGI. CDR3 residues: CASSSSDRNWLGGYTF. The CDR3 nucleotides read TGTGCCAGCAGTTCAAGTGATCGGAACTGGTTGGGTGGCTACACCTTC.

This clone was recorded a few times. This chain connects TRBV5-1 to TRBJ2-7; D may be TRBD1 (6 bases). CDR1 is SGHRS, CDR2 YFSETQ, per germline. The CDR3 consists of 14 residues. V lost 4 bases and J lost 3, with 14 bases in between. DNA of the CDR3: TGCGCCAGCAGCCCGGACAGCGACCTCTACGAGCAGTACTTC. Translated, it gives CASSPDSDLYEQYF.

The V and J genes are TRBV29-1 and TRBJ2-3; D may be TRBD1 or TRBD2 (6 bases each). The CDR3 is 15 residues long. CDR1 SQVTM and CDR2 ANQGSEA come from the germline V gene. V lost 4 bases and J lost 3, with 17 bases in between. The CDR3 loop is CSVVWGAFGTDTQYF. For the CDR3, the DNA is TGCAGCGTTGTATGGGGGGCGTTTGGAACAGATACGCAGTATTTT.

J is TRBJ2-5 and V is TRBV30; D may be TRBD1 (6 bases). This CDR3 is built from 13 residues. The V gene lost 2 bases and the J gene lost 5 bases, with 12 bases spanning the gap. Germline V CDR1 and CDR2: GTSNPN, SVGIG (reference sequence). Here the CDR3 DNA reads TGTGCCTGGAGTACAGGGAGAGGGGAGACCCAGTACTTC. Encoded protein: CAWSTGRGETQYF.

This chain links TRBV19 with TRBJ1-3, with a weak D call TRBD1 (5 bases). The CDR3 runs to 15 residues. V dropped 3 bases and J dropped 1 base, with 10 bases sitting between them. Per the germline V gene, CDR1 is LNHDA and CDR2 is SQIVND (reference sequence). The CDR3 nucleotides read TGTGCCAGTAGTATGGTTGGGGGGTCTGGAAACACCATATATTTT. Its protein product is CASSMVGGSGNTIYF.

The V and J genes are TRBV27 and TRBJ2-3; D may be TRBD2 (5 bases). Germline lookup yields CDR1 MNHEY and CDR2 SMNVEV (reference sequence). The CDR3 has 15 amino acids. The V and J ends lost 6 bases and 2 bases respectively, with 15 bases between them. For the CDR3, the DNA is TGTGCCAGCAGCCTCGGAAGGCGGGCCACAGATACGCAGTATTTT. Its protein product is CASSLGRRATDTQYF.

The V and J genes are TRBV2 and TRBJ1-1, with 8 bases fitting TRBD1. V lost 3 bases and J lost 5; bases outside the gene matches: 5. Germline loops: CDR1 SNHLY, CDR2 FYNNEI. The CDR3 spans 14 residues. The CDR3 DNA reads TGTGCCAGCAGTGAGGTGACAGGGGTTACTGAAGCTTTCTTT. Residues: CASSEVTGVTEAFF.

The chain couples TRBV30 to TRBJ2-5, with 7 nucleotides matching TRBD2. The V gene's germline CDR1 is GTSNPN and CDR2 SVGIG (reference sequence). V shed 3 bases, J shed 3 bases, and the junction held 4 bases outside the gene matches. The CDR3 is made up of 13 amino acids. DNA of the CDR3: TGTGCCTGGAGCTTGGGGGGGGAAGAGACCCAGTACTTC. It codes for CAWSLGGEETQYF. Combining the CDR3 with reference TRBV30 and TRBJ2-5 gives the whole variable domain SQTIHQWPATLVQPVGSPLSLECTVEGTSNPNLYWYRQAAGRGLQLLFYSVGIGQISSEVPQNLSASRPQDRQFILSSKKLLLSDSGFYLCAWSLGGEETQYFGPGTRLLVL.

The chain joins TRBV7-6 to TRBJ1-3; D is undetermined. CDR1 is SGHVS and CDR2 is FNYEAQ in the germline V gene. CDR3 length: 14 amino acids. Trimming stripped 3 bases from V and 0 bases from J, with 6 bases between. The CDR3 region has the DNA TGTGCCAGCAGCTTCAAAGACTCTGGAAACACCATATATTTT. Translation: CASSFKDSGNTIYF.

The chain joins TRBV19 to TRBJ2-1, with 8 bases aligning to TRBD1. J was trimmed by 0 bases and V by 10 bases; bases with no gene match: 5. Germline assignment: CDR1 LNHDA and CDR2 SQIVND (reference sequence). The CDR3 loop spans 14 amino acids. This chain's CDR3 is CATLQGGSYNEQFF. CDR3 sequence (DNA): TGTGCCACCTTACAGGGGGGCTCCTACAATGAGCAGTTCTTC.